The clone carrying this T cell receptor beta chain occurred once. The source of the sample is a study of T cell changes during pregnancy in multiple sclerosis. Using immunoSEQ multiplex PCR, the repertoire was profiled, and TCRdb retains in-frame clones only, with some absent. Found here are fewer than 90,000 clones, around 93% of them singletons; the top ten hold more than 0.8%. Germline CDR1 SGHAT, CDR2 FQNNGV. The CDR3 runs to 15 residues. The V end lost 5 bases, the J end lost 2 bases, and 16 bases lay between the germline ends. The chain couples TRBV11-2 to TRBJ2-7; tentative D call: TRBD2 (6 bases). This TCR derives from a female donor with multiple sclerosis, enrolled in a pregnancy study. Material: peripheral blood, obtained in the first trimester of pregnancy. In DNA, the CDR3 is TGTGCCAGCAGCCCCCCCGTGGCGGGGCCCTACGAGCAGTACTTC. Translated: CASSPPVAGPYEQYF.